The clone carrying this T cell receptor (beta chain) was observed a few times. Self-reported history from a screening survey and questionnaire set each donor's cohort. Cohort 3 recovery required two negative PCRs, clearance, or symptom resolution. The authors' processing: Amplification from reference gene primers served as the basis for estimated nucleated cell counts. The repertoire was sequenced with immunoSEQ multiplex PCR; TCRdb's copy has only in-frame clones and lacks some. The DNA gave D and trimming, while V, J and clone size come from that table. The sample holds a few hundred thousand clones, 80% to 90% seen once. These data are taken from a study of blood T cell repertoires in COVID-19. Study overall: Sources were T cells, B-cell-depleted T cells, or PBMCs; the material itself was cDNA or gDNA.

CDR3 length: 13 residues. Looked up from germline, CDR1 is LNHDA and CDR2 is SQIVND (reference sequence). V dropped 6 bases and J dropped 6; count of bases not matched to a gene: 3. The chain recombines TRBV19 with TRBJ2-2, with TRBD1 matching 8 bases. The sample consisted of PBMCs or T cells enriched from blood (not recorded which). The sequence derives from a woman between 50 and 59 years old who had recovered from COVID-19. CDR3 DNA: TGTGCCAGTAGCCCGGACAGGGCCGGGGAGCTGTTTTTT. Protein sequence: CASSPDRAGELFF.